This T cell receptor beta chain was documented in a study of vaccination and CD4 T cells after COVID-19. Turning to the study itself: Overlapping spike pools from SARS-CoV-2 and HCoV-NL63, HCoV-OC43 and HCoV-229E served as culture stimuli.

Treatment meaning: roughly 11-day PBMC culture with coronavirus spike peptide pools or control peptides (ViraFEST assay). The CDR3 has 17 amino acids. Looked up from germline, CDR1 is DFQATT and CDR2 is SNEGSKA (reference sequence). V dropped 0 bases and J dropped 7; count of bases not matched to a gene: 15. Once obtained from cultured CD4+ T cells, the DNA was sequenced using the Oncomine TCR Beta short-read assay. MiXCR, run by TCRdb on the PCR reads, gives a single entry per CDR3 protein. The table has around 5,000 distinct CDR3 sequences, over 35% seen once. This clonotype is large. Its specificity is unknown.

The receptor's source is a human donor who had recovered from COVID-19. V usage is TRBV20-1 and J usage is TRBJ2-3; 8 nucleotides align to TRBD2. The sequenced sample was CD4+ T cells from blood, cultured in vitro. In DNA, the CDR3 is TGCAGTGCTAGAGATGGGGGTAATCGGGGGGGCCTGAATACGCAGTATTTT. This sequence encodes CSARDGGNRGGLNTQYF.